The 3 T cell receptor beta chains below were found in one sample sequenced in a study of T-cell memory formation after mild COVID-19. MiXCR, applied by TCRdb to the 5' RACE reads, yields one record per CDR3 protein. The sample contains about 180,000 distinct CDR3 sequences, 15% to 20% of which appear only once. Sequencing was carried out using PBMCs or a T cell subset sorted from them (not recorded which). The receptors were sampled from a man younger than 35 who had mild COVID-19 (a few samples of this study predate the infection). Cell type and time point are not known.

CDR3 coding DNA: TGTGCCAGCAGCTCTCCCTCGCGGCAGGCAGATACGCAGTATTTT. Its translation: CASSSPSRQADTQYF. This rearrangement joins TRBV5-6 to TRBJ2-3; no reliable D call. Germline CDR1 and CDR2: SGHDT and YYEEEE. This CDR3 has 15 amino acids. Deletions cut 3 bases from V and 4 bases from J, with 15 bases between.

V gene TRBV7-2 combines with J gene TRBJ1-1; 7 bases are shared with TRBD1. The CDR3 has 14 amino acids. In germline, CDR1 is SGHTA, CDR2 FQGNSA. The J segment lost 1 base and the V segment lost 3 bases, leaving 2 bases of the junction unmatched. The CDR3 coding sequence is TGTGCCAGCAGCTTCCGGGACAGGAACACTGAAGCTTTCTTT. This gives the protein CASSFRDRNTEAFF.

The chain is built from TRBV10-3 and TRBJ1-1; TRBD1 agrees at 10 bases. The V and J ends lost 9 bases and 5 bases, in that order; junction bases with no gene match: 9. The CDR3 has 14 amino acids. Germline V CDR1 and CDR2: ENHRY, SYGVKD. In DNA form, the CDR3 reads TGTGCCATTAAACCGGGACAGGGGATGACTGAAGCTTTCTTT. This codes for CAIKPGQGMTEAFF.